This TCR beta chain was profiled in a study of blood T cell repertoires in COVID-19. On the study more broadly: Collection of acute and convalescent COVID-19 samples took place in the United States, Italy and Spain.

V was pared by 3 bases and J by 7 bases, with 8 bases of the junction left unmatched. The CDR3 is 13 amino acids. Germline V lookup: CDR1 SQVTM, CDR2 ANQGSEA. Clones were sequenced by immunoSEQ multiplex PCR, and TCRdb holds only the in-frame ones, with some missing. The sample holds about 170,000 clones; more than 70% are singletons and the top ten take approximately 7%. The chain uses TRBV29-1 and TRBJ1-2, with 7 bases matching TRBD1. The source is a man aged 50-60 years with active or convalescent COVID-19. The sample was peripheral blood. The CDR3 spells CSVEIGGAVGYTF. The CDR3 bases are TGCAGCGTTGAGATAGGGGGCGCGGTTGGCTACACCTTC. The entire variable domain, with the rest obtained from reference TRBV29-1 and TRBJ1-2, is as follows: SAVISQKPSRDICQRGTSLTIQCQVDSQVTMMFWYRQQPGQSLTLIATANQGSEATYESGFVIDKFPISRPNLTFSTLTVSNMSPEDSSIYLCSVEIGGAVGYTFGSGTRLTVV.